The rows below give T cell receptor beta chains drawn from one sample of a study of T-cell reconstitution after alpha-beta-depleted transplantation in children. TCRdb redid the calling of the PCR reads with MiXCR, one entry per CDR3 protein. Among some 600,000 distinct CDR3 sequences, roughly 13% were seen once, and the ten largest hold over 2%. The specimen was PBMCs, mostly from graft donor cells, collected 360 days after TCRalphabeta/CD19-depleted stem cell transplant. The receptors were gathered from a male patient under 18 who had a stem cell transplant for acute myeloid leukemia, so the T cells may come from the graft donor. Each CDR3 is given with its conserved first and last residue. D genes are given only for firm matches. Expanded clones get a size class; other rows say once, few or many, or leave the size out.

TRBJ2-5,TRBV15,.,.,TGTGCCACCAGCATTAGGACAGCCCTCAAAGAGACCCAGTACTTC,CATSIRTALKETQYF
TRBJ2-1,TRBV9,.,TRBD2,TGTGCCAGCAGCGTTCCCCTAGCGGGAGTAAATGAGCAGTTCTTC,CASSVPLAGVNEQFF
TRBJ2-7,TRBV7-2,.,.,TGTGCCAGCAGCTTTCTTATCGTAAGGGCCCCATACGAGCAGTACTTC,CASSFLIVRAPYEQYF
TRBJ2-7,TRBV12-3/TRBV12-4,few,.,TGTGCCAGCAGTTTAGCGGCAGGGGACGGCTACGAGCAGTACTTC,CASSLAAGDGYEQYF
TRBJ1-1,TRBV9,few,.,TGTGCCAGCAGCGCCGACCCCAACCGGGAAGCTTTCTTT,CASSADPNREAFF
TRBJ2-1,TRBV7-7,.,.,TGTGCTAGCAGCTTACCGGGACCGACCCTCTACAATGAGCAGTTCTTC,CASSLPGPTLYNEQFF
TRBJ2-1,TRBV20-1,.,.,TGCAGTGCTAGTTGTACCCGGGACTGTGAACCTGGGTCCTACAATGAGCAGTTCTTC,CSASCTRDCEPGSYNEQFF
TRBJ2-7,TRBV7-2,.,.,TGTGCCAGCAGCTTGATTGGCTGGGGTGAGGGCGAGCAGTACTTC,CASSLIGWGEGEQYF
TRBJ1-2,TRBV28,.,.,TGTGCCAGCAGGCAGGGCCTCCTCTATGGCTACACCTTC,CASRQGLLYGYTF
TRBJ2-7,TRBV6-5,.,.,TGTGCCAGCAGTTACAGCAGGGTGGGTTCCTACGAGCAGTACTTC,CASSYSRVGSYEQYF
TRBJ2-5,TRBV27,.,TRBD1,TGTGCCAGCAGTCTTGGACAGGGGGCGGGAGAGGAGACCCAGTACTTC,CASSLGQGAGEETQYF
TRBJ2-7,TRBV29-1,few,TRBD1,TGCAGCGTCTCCGGGACAGGGATCTCCTACGAGCAGTACTTC,CSVSGTGISYEQYF
TRBJ1-4,TRBV4-3,.,TRBD1,TGCGCCAGCAGCCGGGGGACAGGGGATGAAAAACTGTTTTTT,CASSRGTGDEKLFF
TRBJ2-3,TRBV7-8,.,.,TGTGCCAGCAGCCCCCGGCGAATACAGGGATTCACAGATACGCAGTATTTT,CASSPRRIQGFTDTQYF
TRBJ2-1,TRBV14,.,TRBD2,TGTGCCAGCAGCCAAGATCGGGCTAGCGGGAACTACAATGAGCAGTTCTTC,CASSQDRASGNYNEQFF
TRBJ2-2,TRBV6-1,.,.,TGTGCCAGCAGGATTTCAGGGGGGACTTTGACCGGGGAGCTGTTTTTT,CASRISGGTLTGELFF
TRBJ2-5,TRBV7-9,many,.,TGTGCCAGCAGCACCTACGTGATGGGAGAACTAAAGTCGAGAGAGACCCAGTACTTC,CASSTYVMGELKSRETQYF
TRBJ1-3,TRBV21-1,many,.,TGTGCCAGCAGCAAAGCGTGGGGGAACTCTGGAAACACCATATATTTT,CASSKAWGNSGNTIYF
TRBJ2-1,TRBV4-2,.,.,TGTGCCAGCAGCCAAGAAAGTGGCGGAGATCGGCATGAGCAGTTCTTC,CASSQESGGDRHEQFF
TRBJ2-1,TRBV7-3,.,.,TGTGCCAGCAGCTTAGTAGGGAGGATAGGATACAATGAGCAGTTCTTC,CASSLVGRIGYNEQFF
TRBJ2-7,TRBV7-9,few,.,TGTGCCAGCAGCTTACAGGTCGGACCCTACGAGCAGTACTTC,CASSLQVGPYEQYF
TRBJ2-7,TRBV7-2,many,.,TGTGCCAGCAGCCTTGTGGGCGGGAAGAGCTACGAGCAGTACTTC,CASSLVGGKSYEQYF
TRBJ1-2,TRBV29-1,.,.,TGCAGCGGCGGTCCCGTGGGCCTGATGAACTATGGCTACACCTTC,CSGGPVGLMNYGYTF
TRBJ2-7,TRBV12-3/TRBV12-4,few,.,TGTGCCAGCAGTAGCACGACACGGTACGAGCAGTACTTC,CASSSTTRYEQYF
TRBJ2-3,TRBV20-1,few,TRBD2,TGCAGTGCCTCGCCGCTAGCGGTAGGCACAGATACGCAGTATTTT,CSASPLAVGTDTQYF
TRBJ2-5,TRBV11-2,few,.,TGTGCCAGCAGCAACTGGGACTTACAAGAGACCCAGTACTTC,CASSNWDLQETQYF
TRBJ1-5,TRBV7-8,few,.,TGTGCCAGCAGCTTAGCGAGTTTCGATTATAGCAATCAGCCCCAGCATTTT,CASSLASFDYSNQPQHF
TRBJ2-5,TRBV7-7,few,TRBD1,TGTGCTAGCAGCGAGGGGACAGGGGTTCAGCCCCAGTACTTC,CASSEGTGVQPQYF
TRBJ2-3,TRBV29-1,.,.,TGCAGCGTTGAAGTCGGCAGGTATAGCACAGATACGCAGTATTTT,CSVEVGRYSTDTQYF
TRBJ2-5,TRBV24-1,.,.,TGTGCCACCAGTGATTTAGAGGTGGAGACCCAGTACTTC,CATSDLEVETQYF
TRBJ2-2,TRBV5-1,many,TRBD1,TGCGCCAGCAGCCCAGGGACAGGGGGCCTCGGAAGGGAGCTGTTTTTT,CASSPGTGGLGRELFF
TRBJ2-7,TRBV5-6,.,.,TGTGCCAGCAGCTTCTCTTGGAGCGCCCACGAGCAGTACTTC,CASSFSWSAHEQYF
TRBJ2-5,TRBV20-1,few,.,TGCAGTGCTAGCCCCAGCCAAGAGACCCAGTACTTC,CSASPSQETQYF
TRBJ2-2,TRBV24-1,many,.,TGTGCCACCCAGAGCCGGGCAGGGGCTCGTAGCGGGGAGCTGTTTTTT,CATQSRAGARSGELFF
TRBJ2-1,TRBV6-6,.,.,TGTGCCGGTATGCAAGGGGGGCAGCAGTTCTTC,CAGMQGGQQFF